This T cell receptor beta chain originates from a study of regulatory T cells in long-lasting Graves disease. Trimming removed 0 bases from V and 4 bases from J, with 14 bases in between. Germline lookup yields CDR1 LGHDT and CDR2 YNNKEL (reference sequence). The CDR3 has 16 amino acids. Ten or more counts support this clonotype. Its antigen is still unknown. Regarding the study as a whole: In persistent patients, shared public clonotypes (under 3,000) outnumbered those in new patients (around 1,000). Possibly, too few samples lowered accuracy.

Researchers made TCR beta libraries by using iRepertoire HTBI primers and running Arm-PCR on CDR3 regions. TCRdb re-called the multiplex PCR reads through MiXCR, storing one row per CDR3 protein. The profile shows approximately 400,000 distinct CDR3 sequences, over 9.5% of them singletons. Time point specified: newly diagnosed GD, antithyroid drugs for less than 3 months. Scientists built the TCR library using RNA that was extracted from PBMCs. The data were also submitted as part of a second study, on T cells in Graves' hyperthyroidism and ophthalmopathy. That paper notes: Ophthalmopathy was identified by the model a median about 6 months ahead of onset.

The clonotype comes from a woman aged 18-35 years with Graves disease. This material consisted of peripheral blood mononuclear cells (PBMCs), taken at new diagnosis, from a patient treated with antithyroid drugs. J is TRBJ2-3 and V is TRBV3-1; D is unclear. As DNA, the CDR3 is TGTGCCAGCAGCCAAGAAACGAGCCAAGAGGCAGATACGCAGTATTTT. Translation gives CASSQETSQEADTQYF.